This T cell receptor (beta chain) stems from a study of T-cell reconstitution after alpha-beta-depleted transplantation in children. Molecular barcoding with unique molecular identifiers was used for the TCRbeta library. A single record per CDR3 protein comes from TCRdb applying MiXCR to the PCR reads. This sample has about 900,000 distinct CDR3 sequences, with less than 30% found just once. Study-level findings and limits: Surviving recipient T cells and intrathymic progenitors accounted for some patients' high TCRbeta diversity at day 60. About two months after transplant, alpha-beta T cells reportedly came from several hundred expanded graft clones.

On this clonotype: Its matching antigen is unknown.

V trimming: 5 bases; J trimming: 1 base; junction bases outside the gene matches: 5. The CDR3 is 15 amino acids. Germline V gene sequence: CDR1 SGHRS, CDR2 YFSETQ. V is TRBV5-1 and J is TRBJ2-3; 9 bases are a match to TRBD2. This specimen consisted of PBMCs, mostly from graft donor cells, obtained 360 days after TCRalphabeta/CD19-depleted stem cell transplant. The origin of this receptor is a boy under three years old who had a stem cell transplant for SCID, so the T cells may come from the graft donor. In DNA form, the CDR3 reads TGCGCCAGCAGACGTAGCGGGGGCCGCACAGATACGCAGTATTTT. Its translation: CASRRSGGRTDTQYF.